The subject of this entry is one T cell receptor (beta chain). Its specificity is not known. The CDR3 extends over 12 amino acids. Deletions cut 0 bases from V and 6 bases from J, with 6 bases between. Germline values: CDR1 SQVTM, CDR2 ANQGSEA. The assay was immunoSEQ multiplex PCR, and TCRdb's table has in-frame clones only and misses some. The sample has under 150,000 clones; 80% to 95% are singletons. This sample is drawn from a study of T cell responses to AZD1222 COVID-19 vaccine. Study-level results: Possibly, clonal diversity was underestimated; donors were largely white British and included more females. Compared with day 0, the breadth and depth of the Spike-specific TCR repertoire rose significantly after two doses of AZD1222.

This material consisted of peripheral blood, taken on day 0 of AZD1222 vaccination. This receptor was obtained from an adult in good health. The chain combines TRBV29-1 with TRBJ2-1; D remains ambiguous. The CDR3 loop reads CSVEDWPNEQFF. CDR3 bases: TGCAGCGTTGAAGATTGGCCCAATGAGCAGTTCTTC.